These 5 T cell receptor beta chains originate from one sample sequenced in a study of identical twins. TCRdb independently ran MiXCR on the 5' RACE reads; one entry per CDR3 protein. The data hold hundreds of thousands of distinct CDR3 sequences, with 7.5% observed a single time. This sample also appeared in a second study, on yellow fever vaccine responses in identical twins.

Material: memory (CD45RO+) T cells sorted from blood. These receptors were collected from a woman between 18 and 30 years old in good health.

This clonotype was seen repeatedly, ten times or more. The rearrangement joins TRBV3-1 to TRBJ2-5, with 8 bases fitting TRBD2. CDR3 length: 14 amino acids. Trimming at V came to 1 base and at J to 6 bases, leaving 4 bases not matched to a gene. Per the germline V gene, CDR1 is LGHDT and CDR2 is YNNKEL (reference sequence). Written as DNA, the CDR3 is TGTGCCAGCAGCCAAGCGGGGGGGCCAAAGACCCAGTACTTC. Protein: CASSQAGGPKTQYF.

This clonotype was found a few times. The V gene is TRBV9, the J gene TRBJ2-3; TRBD2 matches at 9 bases. Germline V gives CDR1 SGDLS, CDR2 YYNGEE. Trimming took 0 bases from V and 5 from J; bases not matched to a gene: 10. This CDR3 has 17 amino acids. The CDR3 sequence: CASSVVPSGGLGDTQYF. The CDR3 coding sequence is TGTGCCAGCAGCGTAGTTCCCAGCGGGGGGTTGGGAGATACGCAGTATTTT.

Remarks on this clonotype: This may arise from a read error, as a much more abundant clone is one base away. The rearrangement uses TRBV6-4 and TRBJ2-1; the D is unclear. The CDR3 contains 13 residues. The V gene lost 3 bases and the J gene lost 5 bases, with 8 bases spanning the gap. Per the germline V gene, CDR1 is MRHNA and CDR2 is SNTAGT. This chain's CDR3 is CASSEHPNNEQFF. The CDR3 DNA reads as TGTGCCAGCAGTGAACATCCGAACAATGAGCAGTTCTTC.

In this sample, this clonotype turned up many times. J is TRBJ1-4 and V is TRBV12-3 or TRBV12-4; unclear D gene. V lost 5 bases and J lost 6, with 4 bases in between. CDR3 length equals 11 residues. The CDR3 DNA is TGTGCCAGCAGTGTGGATGAAAAACTGTTTTTT. As protein: CASSVDEKLFF.

This clonotype came up a few times. This chain links TRBV18 with TRBJ2-7, with a tentative D call TRBD2 (5 bases). The CDR3 length is 14 residues. The germline V and J ends were trimmed by 3 bases and 2 bases, with 11 bases remaining between them. Per the germline V gene, CDR1 is KGHSH and CDR2 is LQKENI. The CDR3 DNA is TGTGCCAGCTCACCTAGGACTGTTACCTACGAGCAGTACTTC. Translation: CASSPRTVTYEQYF.